This T cell receptor beta chain originates from a study of vaccination and CD4 T cells after COVID-19. Cultured CD4+ T-cell DNA underwent Oncomine TCR Beta short-read sequencing. Scientists extracted genomic DNA from CD4+ T cells grown in culture. TCRdb re-derived calls from the PCR reads in MiXCR, one entry per CDR3 protein. Of 17,000 or so distinct CDR3 sequences in the sample, around 48% were seen once. Time point here: late sampling 161 to 241 days after vaccination in three convalescent patients. The sample's treatment: 10-day PBMC culture with coronavirus spike peptide pools or control peptides (ViraFEST assay). With respect to this clonotype: Its specificity is not known. Compared with germline, one end of the junction differs, possibly owing to a read error.

Germline V gives CDR1 LGHNA, CDR2 YSLEER. CDR3 length: 15 residues. Material: CD4+ T cells from blood, cultured in vitro, obtained about 7 months after SARS-CoV-2 vaccination. The receptor's source is a human donor who had recovered from COVID-19. The chain links TRBV4-3 to TRBJ2-3; D is ambiguous. CDR3 residues: CASSKERLGTDTQYF. The CDR3 coding sequence is TGCGCCAGCAGCAAAGAGAGATTGGGCACAGATACGCAGTATTTT.